The 23 T cell receptor beta chains below all came from one sample that was sequenced in a study of cytomegalovirus exposure and HLA in healthy donors. Assay: immunoSEQ multiplex PCR; the TCRdb copy retains only in-frame clones and omits some. The table shows approximately 170,000 clones, with 85% occurring only once. Sequenced sample: PBMCs. The receptors derive from a man aged 18 to 29 in good health and CMV-seropositive.

This clone showed up just once. The chain combines TRBV27 with TRBJ1-1; D possibly corresponds to TRBD1 (5 bases). The CDR3 extends over 13 amino acids. The germline gives CDR1 MNHEY, CDR2 SMNVEV (reference sequence). The V end was cut by 2 bases, the J end by 10 bases, with 14 bases between. The CDR3 spells CASSLEGLSTAFF. In DNA form, the CDR3 reads TGTGCCAGCAGTTTAGAGGGACTATCGACAGCTTTCTTT.

The sample holds one count of this clone. The chain uses TRBV5-6 and TRBJ1-6; possible D gene TRBD1, 6 bases. V was clipped by 4 bases and J by 2 bases, with 13 bases between them. CDR3 length: 16 amino acids. Germline values: CDR1 SGHDT, CDR2 YYEEEE. The CDR3 reads CASSRSRGTYNSPLHF. Written as DNA, the CDR3 is TGTGCCAGCAGCCGGTCTAGGGGGACCTATAATTCACCCCTCCACTTT.

The chain combines TRBV6-5 with TRBJ1-2, with D possibly TRBD1 on 6 matching bases. V lost 4 bases to trimming and J lost 3 bases, with 9 bases between them. This CDR3 is built from 13 residues. Per germline, CDR1 MNHEY and CDR2 SVGAGI. CDR3 DNA: TGTGCCAGCAGTTCAGGACAGCACTATGGCTACACCTTC. Protein product: CASSSGQHYGYTF.

Regarding this clone: A much larger clone is a single base away; this may be a read error. The rearrangement uses TRBV2 and TRBJ1-1, with 7 positions matching TRBD1. The junction had 2 bases not matched to a gene; V was cut back by 6 bases and J by 1 base. Germline V gives CDR1 SNHLY, CDR2 FYNNEI. The CDR3 runs 13 residues. In DNA, the CDR3 is TGTGCCAGCAGACGACAGGGGAACACTGAAGCTTTCTTT. This encodes CASRRQGNTEAFF.

The chain recombines TRBV2 with TRBJ1-1; 8 bases map to TRBD1. V dropped 1 base and J dropped 0; count of bases not matched to a gene: 4. The CDR3 covers 16 residues. CDR1 and CDR2 (germline): SNHLY, FYNNEI. The CDR3 DNA reads as TGTGCCAGCAGTGAAGGGACGGGACAGGTGAACACTGAAGCTTTCTTT. It codes for CASSEGTGQVNTEAFF.

The chain has TRBV6-5 and TRBJ1-1, with TRBD1 matching 10 bases. V lost 4 bases, J lost 7 bases, and 6 bases stayed unmatched. The CDR3 runs 14 residues. From germline, CDR1 is MNHEY and CDR2 SVGAGI. The CDR3 reads CASSFHGQGDEAFF. The DNA for the CDR3 is TGTGCCAGCAGTTTTCATGGACAGGGGGATGAAGCTTTCTTT.

The chain joins TRBV6-6 to TRBJ2-5; a weak D match, TRBD1 (7 bases). Germline V gene sequence: CDR1 MNHNY, CDR2 SVGAGI (reference sequence). The CDR3 runs to 13 residues. The germline V and J ends were trimmed by 6 bases and 4 bases, with 12 bases remaining between them. CDR3 amino acids: CASREGAAETQYF. The CDR3 DNA reads TGTGCCAGCAGGGAGGGGGCGGCAGAGACCCAGTACTTC.

The chain carries TRBV6-5 and TRBJ2-2, with TRBD2 matching over 13 bases. CDR1 is MNHEY, CDR2 SVGAGI, per germline. Losses at the gene ends were 4 bases for V and 7 bases for J; bases not matched to a gene: 3. CDR3 length: 15 amino acids. CDR3 nucleotide sequence: TGTGCCAGCAGTTCTCGACTAGCGGGAGGCGGGGAGCTGTTTTTT. This encodes CASSSRLAGGGELFF.

The V and J genes are TRBV27 and TRBJ2-4; a possible D gene is TRBD1 (7 bases). Germline CDR1 MNHEY, CDR2 SMNVEV (reference sequence). The germline V and J ends were trimmed by 4 bases and 3 bases, with 10 bases remaining between them. This CDR3 has 14 residues. The CDR3 sequence is CASSYRGGKNIQYF. The CDR3 DNA sequence: TGTGCCAGCAGTTACAGGGGAGGCAAAAACATTCAGTACTTC.

This chain uses TRBV27 with TRBJ2-3; 8 bases map to TRBD2. V trimming: 5 bases; J trimming: 4 bases; junction bases outside the gene matches: 8. The CDR3 extends over 15 amino acids. The germline gives CDR1 MNHEY, CDR2 SMNVEV (reference sequence). The CDR3 DNA is TGTGCCAGCAGTCCCCGGGGACTAGGTGCAGATACGCAGTATTTT. This sequence encodes CASSPRGLGADTQYF.

The DNA for the CDR3 is TGTGCCAGCAGCTTACAGGGGGTCCCCTATGGCTACACCTTC. It encodes CASSLQGVPYGYTF. The rearrangement links TRBV13 to TRBJ1-2; TRBD1 agrees at 7 bases. There are 14 residues in the CDR3. V shed 2 bases and J 4 bases; nucleotides not matched to a gene: 4. CDR1 is PRHDT, CDR2 FYEKMQ, per germline (reference sequence).

There are a few counts of this clone. This chain uses TRBV2 with TRBJ1-2; 10 nucleotides line up with TRBD1. The CDR3 spans 15 residues. V lost 5 bases to trimming and J lost 0 bases; unmatched junction nucleotides: 3. CDR1 and CDR2 from the germline V gene are SNHLY and FYNNEI. CDR3 region: CASSFGQGANYGYTF. DNA of the CDR3: TGTGCCAGCAGTTTCGGACAGGGGGCTAACTATGGCTACACCTTC.

This chain uses TRBV2 with TRBJ1-2; 7 nucleotides match TRBD1. The trim removed 4 bases at V and 8 bases at J, leaving 7 bases unmatched. In germline, CDR1 is SNHLY, CDR2 FYNNEI. The CDR3 has 13 residues. In nucleotides, the CDR3 is TGTGCCAGCAGTGGGGACAGACTCGTCGGCTACACCTTC. This sequence encodes CASSGDRLVGYTF.

This clone was counted once. The junction differs from germline at one of its ends, possibly a read error. The chain joins TRBV5-1 to TRBJ2-5; 7 bases align to TRBD2. Per the germline V gene, CDR1 is SGHRS and CDR2 is YFSETQ. This CDR3 contains 16 residues. The CDR3 protein is CASSLGSSGGQETQYF. The CDR3 nucleotides are TGCGCCAGCAGTTTGGGATCTAGCGGAGGCCAAGAGACCCAGTACTTC.

The chain carries TRBV4-2 and TRBJ2-1; TRBD1 agrees at 12 bases. The CDR3 has 16 residues. Germline V gene sequence: CDR1 LGHNA, CDR2 YNFKEQ. V trimming: 1 base; J trimming: 6 bases; junction bases outside the gene matches: 4. The chain's CDR3 is CASSQVRDRGLNEQFF. The DNA for the CDR3 is TGTGCCAGCAGCCAAGTCCGGGACAGGGGGCTCAATGAGCAGTTCTTC.

As concerns this clone: At one end the junction does not follow the germline gene, possibly because of a read error. V gene TRBV11-2 combines with J gene TRBJ2-1, with 7 bases fitting TRBD2. The CDR3 contains 12 residues. Germline lookup yields CDR1 SGHAT and CDR2 FQNNGV. CDR3 in amino acids: CASSLVRGGEVF. CDR3 nucleotides: TGTGCCAGCAGCTTAGTGCGTGGGGGGGAGGTCTTC.

V is TRBV11-2 and J is TRBJ2-7; possible D gene TRBD1, 6 bases. The CDR3 totals 15 residues. Trimming removed 4 bases at V and 2 bases at J, with 15 bases between. The V gene's germline CDR1 is SGHAT and CDR2 FQNNGV. CDR3 residues: CASSSSRGRPYEQYF. CDR3 nucleotides: TGTGCCAGCAGCTCCTCCAGGGGTCGGCCCTACGAGCAGTACTTC.

V and J are TRBV29-1 and TRBJ1-1; TRBD1 matches 10 bases. With V trimmed by 6 bases and J by 4 bases, 5 bases remained unmatched. Germline CDR1 and CDR2: SQVTM and ANQGSEA. There are 13 residues in the CDR3. CDR3 sequence: CSVDRGRFTEAFF. The CDR3 nucleotides read TGCAGCGTGGACAGGGGGAGGTTCACTGAAGCTTTCTTT.

This CDR3 is CASSQGSQQGNTQYF. The CDR3 DNA follows: TGCGCCAGCAGCCAAGGGTCCCAACAGGGTAATACGCAGTATTTT. The chain carries TRBV4-1 and TRBJ2-3, with D possibly TRBD1 on 6 matching bases. Trimming cost V 1 base and J 7 bases, with 15 bases left between them. The CDR3 is 15 residues long. Germline CDR1 MGHRA, CDR2 YSYEKL.

V gene TRBV6-1 combines with J gene TRBJ1-2; 12 bases fit TRBD1. This CDR3 contains 17 residues. CDR1 and CDR2 from the germline V gene are MNHNS and SASEGT. Trimming removed 0 bases from V and 8 bases from J; junction bases left unmatched: 10. Here the CDR3 DNA reads TGTGCCAGCAGTGAAGCGGGAGGAGGGGGACAGGGGGCAGGCTACACCTTC. This translates into CASSEAGGGGQGAGYTF.

The rearrangement links TRBV9 to TRBJ1-1; TRBD1 is a possible D gene (6 bases). V lost 0 bases and J 4 bases, leaving 13 bases between the germline ends. There are 15 residues in the CDR3. Germline CDR1 reads SGDLS; CDR2 reads YYNGEE. DNA for the CDR3: TGTGCCAGCAGCGTAGTGGCAGGGGAGATCACTGAAGCTTTCTTT. Residues: CASSVVAGEITEAFF.

J is TRBJ2-3 and V is TRBV25-1, with D possibly being TRBD2 (5 bases). V was trimmed by 1 base and J by 5 bases, leaving 13 bases between them. In germline, CDR1 is MGHDK, CDR2 SYGVNS. This CDR3 has 15 residues. This CDR3 reads CASSESWRVEDTQYF. The CDR3 DNA is TGTGCCAGCAGTGAATCGTGGCGGGTGGAAGATACGCAGTATTTT.

This clone was seen only once. The chain links TRBV13 to TRBJ2-1, with 12 bases matching TRBD2. The CDR3 consists of 19 residues. Germline CDR1 and CDR2: PRHDT and FYEKMQ (reference sequence). J lost 2 bases, V lost 6 bases, and 14 bases had no gene match. CDR3 sequence: CASSFSSTSGRGTYNEQFF. CDR3 coding DNA: TGTGCCAGCAGTTTTTCTTCGACTAGCGGGAGAGGCACCTACAATGAGCAGTTCTTC.